The subject of this entry is one T cell receptor beta chain. Enrolled during active infection, Seattle patients were then followed longitudinally. This entry is derived from a study of blood T cell repertoires in COVID-19. The wider study: The study drew acute and convalescent COVID-19 samples from the United States, Italy and Spain. Nucleic acid was either cDNA or gDNA, and it came from T cells, B-cell-depleted T cells, or PBMCs.

Germline loops: CDR1 SGHRS, CDR2 YFSETQ. Deletions cut 1 base from V and 0 bases from J, with 7 bases between. CDR3 length equals 15 residues. Per the study methods: Quantification of nucleated cells was approximated via reference gene primer amplification. The data were produced by immunoSEQ multiplex PCR, yet TCRdb's version contains in-frame clones alone and is incomplete. V, J and clone size are taken as reported in that table, and D and trimming were inferred from the DNA itself. The sample has fewer than 700,000 clones; roughly nine tenths are singletons. The chain joins TRBV5-1 to TRBJ1-4, with no clear D. The sequenced material came from peripheral blood. This clonotype was obtained from a woman between 45 and 65 years old with COVID-19, enrolled during active disease. The CDR3 coding sequence is TGCGCCAGCAGCTTGCTCGGGTCAACTAATGAAAAACTGTTTTTT. Protein product: CASSLLGSTNEKLFF.